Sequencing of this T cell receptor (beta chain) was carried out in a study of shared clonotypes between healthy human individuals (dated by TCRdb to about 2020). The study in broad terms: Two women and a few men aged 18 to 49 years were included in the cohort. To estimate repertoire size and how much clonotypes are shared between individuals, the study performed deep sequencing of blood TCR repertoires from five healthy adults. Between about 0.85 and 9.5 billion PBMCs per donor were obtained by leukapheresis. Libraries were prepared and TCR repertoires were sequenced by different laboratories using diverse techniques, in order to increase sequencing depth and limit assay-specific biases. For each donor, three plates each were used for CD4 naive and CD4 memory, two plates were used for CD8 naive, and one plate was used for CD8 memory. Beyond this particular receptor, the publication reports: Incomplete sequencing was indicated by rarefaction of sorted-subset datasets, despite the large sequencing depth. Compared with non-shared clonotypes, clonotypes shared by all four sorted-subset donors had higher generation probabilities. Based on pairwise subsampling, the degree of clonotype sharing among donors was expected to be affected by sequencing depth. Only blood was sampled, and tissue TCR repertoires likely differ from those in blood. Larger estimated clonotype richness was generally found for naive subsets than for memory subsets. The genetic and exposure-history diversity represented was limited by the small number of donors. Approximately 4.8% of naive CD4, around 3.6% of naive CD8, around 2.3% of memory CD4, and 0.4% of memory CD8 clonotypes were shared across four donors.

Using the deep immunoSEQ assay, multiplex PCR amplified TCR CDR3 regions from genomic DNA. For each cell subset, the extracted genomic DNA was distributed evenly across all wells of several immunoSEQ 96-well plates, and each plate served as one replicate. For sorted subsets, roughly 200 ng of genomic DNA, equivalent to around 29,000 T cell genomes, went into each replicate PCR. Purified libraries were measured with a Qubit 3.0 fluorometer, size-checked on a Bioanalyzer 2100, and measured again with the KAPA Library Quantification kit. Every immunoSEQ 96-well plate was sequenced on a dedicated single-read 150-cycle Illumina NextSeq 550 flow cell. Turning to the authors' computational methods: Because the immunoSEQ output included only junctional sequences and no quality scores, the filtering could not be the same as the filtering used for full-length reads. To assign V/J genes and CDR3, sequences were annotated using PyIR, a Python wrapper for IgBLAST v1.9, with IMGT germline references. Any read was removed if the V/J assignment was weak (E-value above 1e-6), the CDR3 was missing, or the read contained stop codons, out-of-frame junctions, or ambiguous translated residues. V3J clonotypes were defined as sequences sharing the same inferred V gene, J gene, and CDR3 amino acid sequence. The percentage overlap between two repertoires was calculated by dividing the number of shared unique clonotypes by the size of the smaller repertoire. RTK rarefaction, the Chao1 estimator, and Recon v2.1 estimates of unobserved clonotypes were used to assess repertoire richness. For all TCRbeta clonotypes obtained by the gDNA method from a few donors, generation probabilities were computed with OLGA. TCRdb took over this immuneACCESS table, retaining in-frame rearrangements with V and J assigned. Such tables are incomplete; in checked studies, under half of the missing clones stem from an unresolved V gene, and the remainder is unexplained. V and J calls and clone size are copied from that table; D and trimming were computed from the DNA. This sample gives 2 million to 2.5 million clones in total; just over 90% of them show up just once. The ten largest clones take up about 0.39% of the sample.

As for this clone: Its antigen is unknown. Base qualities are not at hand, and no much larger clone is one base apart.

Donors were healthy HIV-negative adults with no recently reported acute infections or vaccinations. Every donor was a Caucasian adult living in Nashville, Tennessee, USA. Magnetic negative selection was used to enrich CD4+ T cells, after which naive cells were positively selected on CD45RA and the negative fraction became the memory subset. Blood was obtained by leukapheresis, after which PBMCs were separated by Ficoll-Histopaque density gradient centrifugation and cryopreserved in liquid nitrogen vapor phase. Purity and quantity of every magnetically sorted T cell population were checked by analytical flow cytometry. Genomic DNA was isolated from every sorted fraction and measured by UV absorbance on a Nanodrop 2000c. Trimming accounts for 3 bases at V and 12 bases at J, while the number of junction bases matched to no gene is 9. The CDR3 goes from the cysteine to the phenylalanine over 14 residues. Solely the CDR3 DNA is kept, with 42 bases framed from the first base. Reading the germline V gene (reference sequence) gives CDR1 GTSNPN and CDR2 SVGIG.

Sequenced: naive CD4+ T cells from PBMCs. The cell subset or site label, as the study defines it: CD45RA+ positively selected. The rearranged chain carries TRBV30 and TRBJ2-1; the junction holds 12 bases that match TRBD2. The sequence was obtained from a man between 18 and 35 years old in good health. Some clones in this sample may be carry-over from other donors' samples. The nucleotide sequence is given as TGTGCCTGGAGCCCGCTAGCGGGAGGGGTACGGCAGTTCTTC. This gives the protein CAWSPLAGGVRQFF.